This TCR beta chain was obtained from a study of T cell responses to AZD1222 COVID-19 vaccine. Broader study findings: Among spike-specific TCRs, nearly half reportedly target unmutated variant regions.

TCRdb keeps only in-frame clones here, not all; method: immunoSEQ multiplex PCR. Of some 89,000 clones in the sample, 70% to 90% are singletons; the top ten hold roughly 4.7%. J was trimmed by 4 bases and V by 4 bases; bases with no gene match: 6. This CDR3 comprises 16 residues. Germline CDR1 MNHNS, CDR2 SASEGT. A remark on this clone: Its antigen remains unidentified.

The chain couples TRBV6-1 to TRBJ2-1; 11 bases are shared with TRBD2. The sequence came from an adult in good health. The specimen comprised peripheral blood, sampled on day 0 of MenACWY control vaccination. Written as DNA, the CDR3 is TGTGCCAGCAGTGGGAGACTAGCGGGGCTTTACAATGAGCAGTTCTTC. Protein product: CASSGRLAGLYNEQFF.